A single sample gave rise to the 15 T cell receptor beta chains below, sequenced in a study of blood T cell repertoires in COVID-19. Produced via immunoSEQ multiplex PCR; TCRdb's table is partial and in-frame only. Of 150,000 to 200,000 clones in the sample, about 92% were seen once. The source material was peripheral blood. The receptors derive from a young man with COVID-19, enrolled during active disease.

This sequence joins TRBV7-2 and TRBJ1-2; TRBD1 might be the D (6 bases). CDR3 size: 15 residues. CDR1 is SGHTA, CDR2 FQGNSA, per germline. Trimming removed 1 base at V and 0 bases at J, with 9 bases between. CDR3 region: CASSLDDRSNYGYTF. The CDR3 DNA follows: TGTGCCAGCAGCTTAGACGACAGGTCTAACTATGGCTACACCTTC.

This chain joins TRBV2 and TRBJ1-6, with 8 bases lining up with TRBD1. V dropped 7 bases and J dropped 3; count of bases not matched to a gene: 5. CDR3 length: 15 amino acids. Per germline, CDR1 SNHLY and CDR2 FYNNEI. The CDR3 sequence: CASKGTGSYNSPLHF. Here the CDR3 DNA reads TGTGCCAGCAAGGGGACAGGCAGCTATAATTCACCCCTCCACTTT.

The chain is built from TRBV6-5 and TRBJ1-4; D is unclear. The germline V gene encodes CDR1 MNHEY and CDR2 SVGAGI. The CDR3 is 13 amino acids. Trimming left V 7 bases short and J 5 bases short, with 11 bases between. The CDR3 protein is CASTPGGNEKLFF. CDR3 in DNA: TGTGCCAGCACCCCGGGTGGGAATGAAAAACTGTTTTTT.

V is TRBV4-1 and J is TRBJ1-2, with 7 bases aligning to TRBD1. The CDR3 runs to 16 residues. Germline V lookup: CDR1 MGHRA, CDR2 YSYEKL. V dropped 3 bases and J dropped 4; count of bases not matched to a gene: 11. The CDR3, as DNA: TGCGCCAGCAGCCAGGAAGACAGGGTAGGCGTCTATGGCTACACCTTC. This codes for CASSQEDRVGVYGYTF.

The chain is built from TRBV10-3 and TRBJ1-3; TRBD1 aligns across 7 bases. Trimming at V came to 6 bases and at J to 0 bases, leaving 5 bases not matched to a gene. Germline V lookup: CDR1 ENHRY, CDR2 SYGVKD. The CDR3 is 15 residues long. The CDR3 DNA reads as TGTGCCATCAGCCCGGGACAGATCTCTGGAAACACCATATATTTT. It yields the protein CAISPGQISGNTIYF.

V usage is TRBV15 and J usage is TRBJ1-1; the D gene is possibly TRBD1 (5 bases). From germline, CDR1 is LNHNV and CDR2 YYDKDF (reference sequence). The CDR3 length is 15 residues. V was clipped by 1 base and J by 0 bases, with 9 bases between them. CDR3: CATSRGGALNTEAFF. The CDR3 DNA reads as TGTGCCACCAGCAGAGGTGGGGCCCTGAACACTGAAGCTTTCTTT.

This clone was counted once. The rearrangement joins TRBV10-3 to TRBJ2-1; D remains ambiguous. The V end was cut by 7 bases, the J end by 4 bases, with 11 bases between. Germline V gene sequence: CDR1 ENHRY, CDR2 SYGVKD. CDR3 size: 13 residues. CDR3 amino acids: CAITQERYNEQFF. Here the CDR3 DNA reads TGTGCCATCACCCAGGAACGTTACAATGAGCAGTTCTTC.

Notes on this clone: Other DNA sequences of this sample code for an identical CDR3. CDR3 residues: CATSRVTGVTDTQYF. CDR3 bases: TGTGCCACCAGCAGAGTCACAGGGGTCACAGATACGCAGTATTTT. The chain employs TRBV15 and TRBJ2-3, with 7 bases that match TRBD1. V was pared by 1 base and J by 2 bases, with 3 bases of the junction left unmatched. Germline CDR1 is LNHNV and CDR2 is YYDKDF (reference sequence). The CDR3 is 15 residues long. Filled out from reference TRBV15 and TRBJ2-3, the complete variable domain reads DAMVIQNPRYQVTQFGKPVTLSCSQTLNHNVMYWYQQKSSQAPKLLFHYYDKDFNNEADTPDNFQSRRPNTSFCFLDIRSPGLGDTAMYLCATSRVTGVTDTQYFGPGTRLTVL.

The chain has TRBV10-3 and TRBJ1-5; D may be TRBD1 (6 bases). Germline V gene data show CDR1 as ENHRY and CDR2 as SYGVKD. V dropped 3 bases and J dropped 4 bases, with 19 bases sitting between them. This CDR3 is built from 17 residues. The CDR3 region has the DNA TGTGCCATCAGTGAAGGGGGTGCAGAACTACAAAATCAGCCCCAGCATTTT. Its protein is CAISEGGAELQNQPQHF.

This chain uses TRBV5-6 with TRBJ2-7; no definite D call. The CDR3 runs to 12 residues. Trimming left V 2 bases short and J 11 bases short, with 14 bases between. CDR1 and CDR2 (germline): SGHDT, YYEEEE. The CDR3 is CASSFALLGEYF. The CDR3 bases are TGTGCCAGCAGCTTCGCGTTGCTAGGAGAGTACTTC.

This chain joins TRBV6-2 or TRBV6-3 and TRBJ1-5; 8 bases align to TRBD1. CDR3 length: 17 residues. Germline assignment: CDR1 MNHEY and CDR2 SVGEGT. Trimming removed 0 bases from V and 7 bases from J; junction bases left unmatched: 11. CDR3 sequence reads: CASSYSQDREARQPQHF. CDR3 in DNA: TGTGCCAGCAGTTACTCGCAGGACAGGGAGGCCCGGCAGCCCCAGCATTTT.

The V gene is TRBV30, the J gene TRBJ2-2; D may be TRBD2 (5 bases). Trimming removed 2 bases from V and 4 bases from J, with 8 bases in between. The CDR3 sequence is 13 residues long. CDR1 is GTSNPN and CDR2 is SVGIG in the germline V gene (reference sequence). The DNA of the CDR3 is TGTGCCTGGAGTCGGGGATTCACCGGGGAGCTGTTTTTT. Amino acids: CAWSRGFTGELFF.

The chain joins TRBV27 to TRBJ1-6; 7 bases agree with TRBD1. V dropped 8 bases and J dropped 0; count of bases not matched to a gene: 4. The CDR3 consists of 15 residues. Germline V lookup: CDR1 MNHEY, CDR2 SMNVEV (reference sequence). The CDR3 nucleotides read TGTGCCAGCGGATCAGGGGGCTCCTATAATTCACCCCTCCACTTT. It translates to CASGSGGSYNSPLHF.

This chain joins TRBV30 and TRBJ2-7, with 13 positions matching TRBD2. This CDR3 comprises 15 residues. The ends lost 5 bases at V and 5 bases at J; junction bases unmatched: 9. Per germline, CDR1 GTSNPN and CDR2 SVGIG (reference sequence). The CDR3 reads CAWEGLAGSLHEQYF. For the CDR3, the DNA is TGTGCCTGGGAGGGACTAGCGGGATCCCTCCACGAGCAGTACTTC.

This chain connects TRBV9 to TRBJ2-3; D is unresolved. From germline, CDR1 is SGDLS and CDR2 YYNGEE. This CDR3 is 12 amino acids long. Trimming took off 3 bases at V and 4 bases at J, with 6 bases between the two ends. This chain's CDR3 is CASSGGADTQYF. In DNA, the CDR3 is TGTGCCAGCAGCGGAGGCGCAGATACGCAGTATTTT.